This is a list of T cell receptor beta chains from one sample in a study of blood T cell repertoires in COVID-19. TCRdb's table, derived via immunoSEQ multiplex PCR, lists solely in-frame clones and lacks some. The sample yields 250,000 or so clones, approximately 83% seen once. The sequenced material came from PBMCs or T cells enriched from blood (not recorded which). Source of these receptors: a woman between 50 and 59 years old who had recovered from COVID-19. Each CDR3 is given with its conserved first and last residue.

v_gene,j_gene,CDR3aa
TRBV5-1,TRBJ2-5,CASSSFQGATETQYF
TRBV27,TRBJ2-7,CASSFGGRGSYEQYF
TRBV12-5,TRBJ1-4,CASGLVTSRDGGEKLFF
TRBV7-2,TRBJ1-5,CASSMQQGQPQHF
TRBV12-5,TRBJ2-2,CASGSLLPGLAGGLAVTGELFF
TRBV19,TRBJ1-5,CASSIGQRNYQPQHF
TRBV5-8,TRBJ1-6,CASSLEGVVALHF
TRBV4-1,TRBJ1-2,CASSQEGGTNYGYTF
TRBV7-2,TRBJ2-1,CASSLTRARNEQFF
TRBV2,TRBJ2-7,CASSEAASGRAYEQYF
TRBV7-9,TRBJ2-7,CASSLVQKTYEQYF
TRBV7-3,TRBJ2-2,CASSREGAGELFF
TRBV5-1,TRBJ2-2,CASNRDSHTGELFF
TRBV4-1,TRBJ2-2,CASSQDGGGGNTGELFF
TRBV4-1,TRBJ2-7,CASSPASAAGGGEQYF
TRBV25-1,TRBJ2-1,CASSLAGVFNEQFF
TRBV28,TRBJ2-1,CASSLSGLAGGSSYNEQFF
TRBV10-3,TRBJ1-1,CAISSGQGMGAPEAFF
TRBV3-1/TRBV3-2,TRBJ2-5,CASSQPSGRTLQETQYF
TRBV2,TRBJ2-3,CASRQGRSTDTQYF
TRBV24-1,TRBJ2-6,CATSDTGAGANVLTF
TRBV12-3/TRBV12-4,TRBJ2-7,CASKDREGREQYF
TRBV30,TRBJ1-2,CAWQAFSDYGYTF